This T cell receptor beta chain was sequenced during a study of shared clonotypes between healthy human individuals (dated by TCRdb to between 2020 and 2021). Background for the entire study: The cohort included three men and a couple of women between 18 and 49 years of age. The study deeply sequenced blood TCR repertoires of about 5 healthy adults to estimate repertoire size and the extent of clonotype sharing between individuals. To increase sequencing depth and limit assay-specific biases, different laboratories used diverse techniques to prepare libraries and sequence TCR repertoires. For each donor, CD4 naive and CD4 memory were each given three plates, CD8 naive was given two plates, and CD8 memory was given one plate. Leukapheresis yielded between about 0.94 and 8.9 billion PBMCs per donor. General study outcomes and caveats: Higher generation probabilities were observed for clonotypes shared by all four sorted-subset donors than for non-shared clonotypes. Pairwise subsampling indicated that sequencing depth was expected to affect the degree of clonotype sharing among donors. Naive subsets generally had larger estimated clonotype richness than memory subsets. Approximately 4.8% of naive CD4, approximately 3.7% of naive CD8, 2.3% of memory CD4, and around 0.42% of memory CD8 clonotypes were shared across several donors. Because the study included only a small number of donors, the genetic and exposure-history diversity represented was limited. Incomplete sequencing was indicated by rarefaction of sorted-subset datasets, despite the large sequencing depth. Sampling was restricted to blood, and TCR repertoires in tissues likely differ from the TCR repertoires found in blood.

A note on this clone: Which antigen it targets is not known. Base qualities were left out, and no much larger clone turns up one base away.

TCR CDR3 regions were amplified from genomic DNA by multiplex PCR using the deep immunoSEQ assay. Extracted genomic DNA from each cell subset was spread evenly across all wells of several immunoSEQ 96-well plates, with each plate serving as a replicate. Each replicate PCR for sorted subsets received roughly 0.2 ug genomic DNA, equal to roughly 33,000 T cell genomes. Purified libraries were quantified with a Qubit 3.0 fluorometer, sized on a Bioanalyzer 2100, and re-quantified with the KAPA Library Quantification kit. A separate single-read 150-cycle Illumina NextSeq 550 flow cell was used to sequence each immunoSEQ 96-well plate. Per the original workflow: Because the immunoSEQ output held only junctional sequences and lacked quality scores, the filtering could not match the filtering applied to full-length reads. Sequences were annotated with PyIR, a Python wrapper for IgBLAST v1.9, using IMGT germline references to assign V/J genes and CDR3. Reads were removed for weak V/J assignments (E-value above 1e-6), missing CDR3, stop codons, out-of-frame junctions, or ambiguous translated residues. V3J clonotypes were defined by identical inferred V gene, J gene, and CDR3 amino acid sequence. To compute the percentage overlap between repertoires, the number of shared unique clonotypes was divided by the size of the smaller repertoire. Repertoire richness was assessed with RTK rarefaction, the Chao1 estimator, and Recon v2.1 estimates of unobserved clonotypes. For all TCRbeta clonotypes obtained by the gDNA method from a handful of donors, generation probabilities were computed with OLGA. TCRdb took over this immuneACCESS table, retaining in-frame rearrangements with V and J assigned. Such tables are incomplete; in checked studies, under half of the missing clones stem from an unresolved V gene, and the remainder is unexplained. Clone size and V and J calls were adopted from that table, with D and trimming inferred from the DNA. The table for this sample lists 1.6 million or so clones; roughly 96% of them were counted only once. The ten largest make up more than 0.9% of the sample.

Including cysteine and phenylalanine, the CDR3 has 15 amino acids. Of all the DNA, just the CDR3 is kept, 45 bases in frame from base 1. The junction carries 7 bases between V and J, which are trimmed by 0 bases and 0 bases respectively. For CDR1 and CDR2, the germline V gene lists SGHRS and YFSETQ. The donors were healthy, HIV-negative adults with no recently reported acute infections or vaccinations. All donors were Caucasian adults living in Nashville, Tennessee, USA. CD4+ T cells were enriched by magnetic negative selection, after which naive cells were positively selected on CD45RA and the negative fraction was taken as the memory subset. Blood was obtained by leukapheresis, after which PBMCs were separated by Ficoll-Histopaque density gradient centrifugation and cryopreserved in liquid nitrogen vapor phase. Analytical flow cytometry was used to check the purity and quantity of every magnetically sorted T cell population. Genomic DNA was isolated from every sorted fraction and measured by UV absorbance on a Nanodrop 2000c.

The chain uses TRBV5-1 and TRBJ2-1; the D gene is perhaps TRBD2, on 5 matching bases. The receptor was derived from a man younger than 45 in good health. The sequenced material came from naive CD4+ T cells sorted from blood. Interpreted using the paper, the cell subset or site label stands for: CD45RA+ positively selected. The nucleotide sequence reads TGCGCCAGCAGCTTGGCGGGAAACTCCTACAATGAGCAGTTCTTC. The translation is CASSLAGNSYNEQFF.